The rows below give T cell receptor beta chains drawn from one sample of a study of T cell changes during pregnancy in multiple sclerosis. The table came from immunoSEQ multiplex PCR; TCRdb's copy has only in-frame clones and leaves some out. Here the sample spans around 61,000 clones, more than 75% being singletons. Here the sequenced sample was peripheral blood, taken in the third trimester of pregnancy. The receptors come from a female donor in good health, enrolled as a control in a pregnancy study. CDR3s include the opening cysteine and the closing phenylalanine or tryptophan. Fields, in order: clone size, V gene, J gene, D gene, CDR3 protein, CDR3 DNA. D genes are given only for firm matches. Size is stated for part of the rows, as once, few or many counts, or as a class when the clone is expanded.

>-|TRBV7-9|TRBJ1-5|TRBD1
CASSDVTGVGNQPQHF
TGTGCCAGCAGCGACGTCACAGGGGTTGGCAATCAGCCCCAGCATTTT
>-|TRBV6-1|TRBJ1-2|-
CASSEAAGGAYGYTF
TGTGCCAGCAGTGAAGCGGCGGGGGGAGCCTATGGCTACACCTTC
>-|TRBV7-2|TRBJ1-1|-
CASSRLIGSEAFF
TGTGCCAGCAGCCGACTGATAGGCAGTGAAGCTTTCTTT
>-|TRBV7-2|TRBJ1-2|TRBD1
CASSLADRVFYGYTF
TGTGCCAGCAGCTTAGCTGACAGGGTTTTCTATGGCTACACCTTC
>-|TRBV30|TRBJ2-1|TRBD2
CAWSAGLAGGNEQFF
TGTGCCTGGAGCGCCGGACTAGCGGGGGGAAATGAGCAGTTCTTC
>-|TRBV11-2|TRBJ1-1|-
CASSFGGRTEAFF
TGTGCCAGCAGCTTCGGGGGTCGGACTGAAGCTTTCTTT
>-|TRBV10-3|TRBJ1-1|-
CAISESTRNTEAFF
TGTGCCATCAGTGAGTCTACTAGGAACACTGAAGCTTTCTTT
>-|TRBV6-6|TRBJ2-7|-
CATRGGLSYEQYF
TGTGCCACCCGAGGAGGACTGTCCTACGAGCAGTACTTC
>-|TRBV6-5|TRBJ2-7|TRBD1
CASRKGAPGYEQYF
TGTGCCAGCAGGAAGGGGGCCCCGGGCTACGAGCAGTACTTC
>-|TRBV2|TRBJ2-1|TRBD2
CASSERRGGAYNEQFF
TGTGCCAGCAGTGAACGGCGGGGGGGAGCCTACAATGAGCAGTTCTTC
>-|TRBV5-6|TRBJ2-5|TRBD2
CASSKGLAGSETQYF
TGTGCCAGCAGTAAAGGACTAGCGGGGTCGGAGACCCAGTACTTC
>once|TRBV7-9|TRBJ1-4|-
CASSLGGGRDEKLFF
TGTGCCAGCAGCTTAGGCGGGGGCCGGGATGAAAAACTGTTTTTT
>-|TRBV2|TRBJ1-2|TRBD1
CASSIRDRGTYGYTF
TGTGCCAGCAGTATTCGGGACAGGGGAACGTATGGCTACACCTTC
>-|TRBV5-1|TRBJ1-2|-
CASSRDTQNYGYTF
TGCGCCAGCAGCCGGGACACCCAGAACTATGGCTACACCTTC
>few|TRBV28|TRBJ1-5|TRBD1
CASSYSPGTGNQPQHF
TGTGCCAGCAGCTACTCTCCCGGGACAGGGAATCAGCCCCAGCATTTT
>-|TRBV7-8|TRBJ2-7|TRBD2
CASSLGGLAGSSYEQYF
TGTGCCAGCAGCTTAGGGGGACTAGCGGGGAGCTCCTACGAGCAGTACTTC
>-|TRBV18|TRBJ1-5|TRBD1
CASSPDRGNQPQHF
TGTGCCAGCTCACCGGACAGGGGCAATCAGCCCCAGCATTTT
>-|TRBV5-1|TRBJ1-2|TRBD1
CASSSRTGLDGYTF
TGCGCCAGCAGCAGTCGGACAGGGCTTGATGGCTACACCTTC
>-|TRBV7-9|TRBJ2-1|TRBD1
CASTPTGGRSSYNEQFF
TGTGCCAGCACCCCGACAGGGGGAAGAAGCTCCTACAATGAGCAGTTCTTC
>-|TRBV18|TRBJ1-2|TRBD1
CASSSRDREYYGYTF
TGTGCCAGCTCAAGTAGGGACAGGGAGTACTATGGCTACACCTTC
>-|TRBV30|TRBJ1-3|-
CAWSRGSGNTIYF
TGTGCCTGGAGTAGAGGTTCTGGAAACACCATATATTTT
>-|TRBV4-2|TRBJ1-2|-
CASSQEWHHYTF
TGTGCCAGCAGCCAAGAATGGCACCACTACACCTTC
>-|TRBV7-2|TRBJ1-1|TRBD1
CASSLGDRGLGAFF
TGTGCCAGCAGCTTGGGAGACAGGGGGCTTGGAGCTTTCTTT
>-|TRBV19|TRBJ1-5|TRBD1
CASSKNRGGQPQHF
TGTGCCAGTAGTAAAAACAGGGGAGGTCAGCCCCAGCATTTT
>-|TRBV29-1|TRBJ1-1|-
CSSHSWGEAEAFF
TGCAGCTCTCATAGTTGGGGGGAGGCTGAAGCTTTCTTT
>-|TRBV5-1|TRBJ2-1|TRBD2
CASTRLAGGPYEQFF
TGCGCCAGCACCAGACTAGCGGGGGGGCCCTATGAGCAGTTCTTC
>-|TRBV15|TRBJ1-2|TRBD1
CATSRDGTGVLGYTF
TGTGCCACCAGCAGAGATGGGACAGGGGTTCTTGGCTACACCTTC
>-|TRBV7-8|TRBJ1-1|-
CASSLVGGVYTEAFF
TGTGCCAGCAGCTTAGTAGGAGGAGTTTACACTGAAGCTTTCTTT
>-|TRBV19|TRBJ1-1|-
CASSMYLVPNTEAFF
TGTGCCAGTAGTATGTATTTAGTCCCTAACACTGAAGCTTTCTTT
>-|TRBV4-2|TRBJ2-3|TRBD2
CASRGGGLLDTQYF
TGTGCCAGCCGCGGGGGGGGCTTATTGGATACGCAGTATTTT
>-|TRBV19|TRBJ1-4|-
CASSISTNEKLFF
TGTGCCAGTAGTATTAGCACTAATGAAAAACTGTTTTTT
>-|TRBV2|TRBJ1-4|-
CASGREGNEKLFF
TGTGCCAGCGGGCGGGAGGGTAATGAAAAACTGTTTTTT
>once|TRBV30|TRBJ2-5|-
CAWSVGGAAEQETQYF
TGTGCCTGGAGTGTAGGGGGGGCTGCGGAGCAAGAGACCCAGTACTTC
>few|TRBV7-9|TRBJ2-3|-
CASSPLDTQYF
TGTGCCAGCAGCCCCCTAGATACGCAGTATTTT
>-|TRBV28|TRBJ2-5|TRBD1
CASSFRTGPETQYF
TGTGCCAGCAGTTTTAGGACAGGGCCAGAGACCCAGTACTTC